Shown below are 26 T cell receptor beta chains from a single sample sequenced in a study of technical replicates of blood from a handful of donors. Clones were sequenced by immunoSEQ multiplex PCR, and TCRdb holds only the in-frame ones, with some missing. The data show under 100,000 clones, 80% to 90% seen once. Specimen: PBMCs. Every receptor here comes from a human donor in good health. Some clones in this sample may be carry-over from other donors' samples.

This rearrangement joins TRBV19 to TRBJ1-4; 8 bases fit TRBD1. V lost 5 bases and J lost 7; bases outside the gene matches: 3. Germline values: CDR1 LNHDA, CDR2 SQIVND (reference sequence). This CDR3 has 13 residues. The CDR3 here is CASSGQGVEKLFF. Written as DNA, the CDR3 is TGTGCCAGTAGTGGACAGGGAGTTGAAAAACTGTTTTTT.

The chain uses TRBV4-1 and TRBJ2-1; TRBD2 aligns across 12 bases. Trimming took 4 bases from V and 15 from J; bases not matched to a gene: 10. The CDR3 contains 14 residues. CDR1 MGHRA and CDR2 YSYEKL come from the germline V gene. In DNA, the CDR3 is TGCGCCAGCAGCCTTCTAGCGGGGGGGGTAGTTACGTTCTTC. It encodes CASSLLAGGVVTFF.

The chain joins TRBV9 to TRBJ2-5, with D maybe TRBD2 (6 bases). Trimming cost V 4 bases and J 3 bases, with 16 bases left between them. The CDR3 extends over 15 amino acids. The germline V gene has CDR1 SGDLS and CDR2 YYNGEE. CDR3: CASSPGRGMKETQYF. CDR3 DNA: TGTGCCAGCAGCCCAGGACGGGGGATGAAAGAGACCCAGTACTTC.

This clone was detected only a few times. The chain uses TRBV12-5 and TRBJ2-5; TRBD2 aligns across 11 bases. Looked up from germline, CDR1 is LGHNT and CDR2 is FRNRAP. After removal of 0 bases from V and 14 bases from J, the junction contained 8 bases not matched to a gene. The CDR3 runs 14 residues. CDR3 bases: TGTGCTAGTGGTTTGGTACCGCCTAGCGGGGGGCACTACTTC. Amino acid sequence: CASGLVPPSGGHYF.

The rearrangement links TRBV10-3 to TRBJ2-7; D is uncertain. V was pared by 2 bases and J by 3 bases, with 8 bases between. This CDR3 is 13 amino acids long. Germline values: CDR1 ENHRY, CDR2 SYGVKD. The CDR3 is CAISETAFYEQYF. As DNA, the CDR3 is TGTGCCATCAGTGAGACTGCTTTCTACGAGCAGTACTTC.

The J gene is TRBJ2-7, the V gene TRBV19, with D possibly TRBD2 on 6 matching bases. This CDR3 has 13 amino acids. CDR1 and CDR2 (germline): LNHDA, SQIVND (reference sequence). The V and J ends lost 6 bases and 3 bases respectively, with 12 bases between them. The CDR3 is CASRRLGFYEQYF. The CDR3 nucleotides read TGTGCCAGTAGAAGACTAGGCTTCTACGAGCAGTACTTC.

This chain joins TRBV25-1 and TRBJ1-1; D not certain. Trimming shortened V by 4 bases and J by 0 bases, and 12 bases separated the two germline ends. The germline gives CDR1 MGHDK, CDR2 SYGVNS. The CDR3 is 15 residues long. In nucleotides, the CDR3 is TGTGCCAGCAGTGTCCCCGGGGAAGTGAACACTGAAGCTTTCTTT. Amino acid sequence: CASSVPGEVNTEAFF.

This clone appeared a single time. The chain joins TRBV21-1 to TRBJ2-7; the D segment call TRBD1 is taken from the table without a DNA check. TRBV21-1 is termed a pseudogene. The CDR3 covers 16 residues. In DNA, the CDR3 is TGTGCCAGCAGGCCTAAGAGGGGGACAGGGGGCAGCGAGCAGTACTTC. It codes for CASRPKRGTGGSEQYF.

V and J are TRBV5-1 and TRBJ1-1; D is perhaps TRBD1 (6 bases). The CDR3 contains 15 residues. V was clipped by 4 bases and J by 0 bases, with 13 bases between them. Looked up from germline, CDR1 is SGHRS and CDR2 is YFSETQ. The DNA for the CDR3 is TGCGCCAGCAGCCCTGATACAGGGATGAACACTGAAGCTTTCTTT. Translation gives CASSPDTGMNTEAFF.

V is TRBV6-5 and J is TRBJ1-2; a weak D match, TRBD1 (6 bases). The CDR3 is 12 amino acids. Germline-derived CDR1 and CDR2 are MNHEY and SVGAGI. V was trimmed by 8 bases and J by 4 bases, leaving 11 bases between them. CDR3 in DNA: TGTGCCAGCCGACACAGGGCCTATGGCTACACCTTC. This encodes CASRHRAYGYTF.

This chain uses TRBV4-1 with TRBJ1-5; D is perhaps TRBD1 (5 bases). The V and J ends lost 0 bases and 1 base respectively, with 10 bases between them. Germline V lookup: CDR1 MGHRA, CDR2 YSYEKL. There are 16 residues in the CDR3. CDR3 sequence (DNA): TGCGCCAGCAGCCAAGATAAGACAGTGAGCAATCAGCCCCAGCATTTT. Its protein is CASSQDKTVSNQPQHF.

The CDR3 sequence is CASGGQFGTDTQYF. The DNA for the CDR3 is TGTGCCAGCGGGGGACAGTTTGGAACAGATACGCAGTATTTT. The chain is built from TRBV27 and TRBJ2-3, with 7 bases identical to TRBD1. CDR3 length equals 14 residues. Looked up from germline, CDR1 is MNHEY and CDR2 is SMNVEV (reference sequence). Germline trimming cut 8 bases from V and 3 bases from J; bases unmatched to any gene: 8.

The CDR3 DNA sequence: TGTGCCAGCGGAGCGGGCACCGGGGAGCTGTTTTTT. Translating it yields CASGAGTGELFF. This chain uses TRBV10-3 with TRBJ2-2, with D possibly matching TRBD2 (6 bases). The CDR3 sequence is 12 residues long. V dropped 10 bases and J dropped 4 bases, with 10 bases sitting between them. Germline V gene data show CDR1 as ENHRY and CDR2 as SYGVKD.

The J gene is TRBJ2-3, the V gene TRBV6-4, with 9 bases lining up with TRBD2. Germline V lookup: CDR1 MRHNA, CDR2 SNTAGT. The CDR3 length is 15 residues. V lost 2 bases and J lost 5; bases outside the gene matches: 5. The CDR3 DNA sequence: TGTGCCAGCAGTGACCGCGGGGGGGCCAGAGATACGCAGTATTTT. Its translation is CASSDRGGARDTQYF.

In this sample, this clone is medium-sized. This chain links TRBV4-1 with TRBJ2-5; 7 nucleotides match TRBD1. Germline CDR1 reads MGHRA; CDR2 reads YSYEKL. V was pared by 0 bases and J by 3 bases, with 4 bases of the junction left unmatched. This CDR3 comprises 15 residues. CDR3 in amino acids: CASSQDEGTEETQYF. The CDR3 region has the DNA TGCGCCAGCAGCCAAGATGAAGGGACAGAAGAGACCCAGTACTTC.

This clone showed up just once. This chain joins TRBV4-1 and TRBJ2-1; D possibly corresponds to TRBD2 (5 bases). The CDR3 spans 14 residues. Germline V gene data show CDR1 as MGHRA and CDR2 as YSYEKL. Trimming stripped 2 bases from V and 4 bases from J, with 9 bases between. CDR3 DNA: TGCGCCAGCAGCCAATCCGGGATTTACAATGAGCAGTTCTTC. This codes for CASSQSGIYNEQFF.

This chain connects TRBV4-1 to TRBJ1-6, with TRBD1 matching over 9 bases. Germline V gene sequence: CDR1 MGHRA, CDR2 YSYEKL. The CDR3 runs to 15 residues. V was clipped by 2 bases and J by 9 bases; unmatched bases: 5. CDR3 residues: CASSQPGQGGSPLHF. Written as DNA, the CDR3 is TGCGCCAGCAGCCAACCGGGACAGGGTGGTTCACCCCTCCACTTT.

This CDR3 is CASSGTSGPAETQYF. The CDR3 region has the DNA TGTGCCAGCAGCGGGACTAGCGGGCCGGCGGAGACCCAGTACTTC. The chain carries TRBV5-4 and TRBJ2-5; 12 bases map to TRBD2. V trimming: 4 bases; J trimming: 5 bases; junction bases outside the gene matches: 6. CDR1 is SGHNT, CDR2 YYREEE, per germline (reference sequence). This CDR3 contains 15 residues.

The chain carries TRBV6-4 and TRBJ1-1; D unresolved. V was pared by 3 bases and J by 1 base, with 6 bases between. This CDR3 comprises 13 residues. Looked up from germline, CDR1 is MRHNA and CDR2 is SNTAGT. This chain's CDR3 is CASSEGENTEAFF. CDR3 DNA: TGTGCCAGCAGTGAGGGAGAGAACACTGAAGCTTTCTTT.

In this sample, this clone turned up once. The chain carries TRBV6-5 and TRBJ2-7; tentatively, D is TRBD1 (6 bases). The CDR3 is made up of 14 amino acids. V lost 5 bases and J 1 base, leaving 12 bases between the germline ends. Germline V gene data show CDR1 as MNHEY and CDR2 as SVGAGI. The CDR3 coding sequence is TGTGCCAGCAGTCCCAGACAGGAGTCCTACGAGCAGTACTTC. Its protein is CASSPRQESYEQYF.

The CDR3 is CASSSGTGVNTEAFF. The CDR3 DNA sequence: TGCGCCAGCAGCAGCGGGACAGGGGTGAACACTGAAGCTTTCTTT. The chain has TRBV5-1 and TRBJ1-1; 10 bases fit TRBD1. The V gene end was trimmed by 4 bases and the J gene end by 0 bases; junction bases not matched to a gene: 3. This CDR3 comprises 15 residues. CDR1 is SGHRS, CDR2 YFSETQ, per germline.

This clone was observed a few times. The chain joins TRBV27 to TRBJ2-7; 10 nucleotides agree with TRBD2. Per germline, CDR1 MNHEY and CDR2 SMNVEV (reference sequence). Trimming took 7 bases from V and 4 from J; bases not matched to a gene: 16. This CDR3 has 17 residues. The CDR3: CASKGLAGDLYGYEQYF. In DNA form, the CDR3 reads TGTGCCAGCAAAGGGCTAGCGGGAGATCTTTACGGGTACGAGCAGTACTTC.

This chain uses TRBV7-2 with TRBJ2-7; no clear D gene. The CDR3 loop spans 14 amino acids. V was pared by 1 base and J by 4 bases, with 11 bases between. CDR1 and CDR2 from the germline V gene are SGHTA and FQGNSA. For the CDR3, the DNA is TGTGCCAGCAGCTTAGGCGGCCTTGGGTACGAGCAGTACTTC. Translation gives CASSLGGLGYEQYF. Full variable domain (remainder filled in from reference TRBV7-2 and TRBJ2-7): GAGVSQSPSNKVTEKGKDVELRCDPISGHTALYWYRQSLGQGLEFLIYFQGNSAPDKSGLPSDRFSAERTGGSVSTLTIQRTQQEDSAVYLCASSLGGLGYEQYFGPGTRLTVT.

This clone came up once. Other DNA sequences in the sample encode the same CDR3. This chain connects TRBV5-1 to TRBJ2-7, with a tentative D call TRBD2 (5 bases). Germline CDR1 and CDR2: SGHRS and YFSETQ. The CDR3 runs to 12 residues. Trimming removed 4 bases at V and 0 bases at J, with 5 bases between. The CDR3 here is CASSRDSYEQYF. The CDR3 DNA sequence: TGCGCCAGCAGCCGGGACTCCTACGAGCAGTACTTC.

The rearrangement joins TRBV2 to TRBJ1-5; tentative D call: TRBD1 (6 bases). CDR1 and CDR2 (germline): SNHLY, FYNNEI. The CDR3 covers 18 residues. V was clipped by 6 bases and J by 6 bases, with 27 bases between them. The DNA for the CDR3 is TGTGCCAGCAGCGCTACCGCACAGGGTGGGGTTACGGGTCAGCCCCAGCATTTT. Residues: CASSATAQGGVTGQPQHF.

The genes are TRBV7-2 and TRBJ1-6, with D possibly being TRBD1 (5 bases). Trimming left V 5 bases short and J 8 bases short, with 13 bases between. Germline-derived CDR1 and CDR2 are SGHTA and FQGNSA. The CDR3 contains 14 residues. The CDR3 is CASSPGGKDSPLHF. In nucleotides, the CDR3 is TGTGCCAGCAGCCCCGGGGGGAAGGATTCACCCCTCCACTTT.